This TCR beta chain emerged from a study of blood T cell repertoires in COVID-19 (TCRdb year 2020). Study-wide context: Collaborator samples came from the United States, Italy and Spain and covered acute and convalescent phases of COVID-19. The material from the prospective study consisted of cDNA or gDNA derived from T cells, B-cell-depleted T cells, or PBMCs. The dataset comprised deeply sampled blood TCRbeta repertoires from subjects exposed to, actively infected with, or recovered from COVID-19. A freely available public database, intended as a resource for researchers studying the immune response to SARS-CoV-2, is where the repertoires were released. The samples were drawn from two sources: the first 160 participants of the ongoing ImmuneRACE study, and 950 to 1,500 subjects contributed by 6 global collaborators. A de-identified subject ID, COVID-19 status, age in years and sex were almost always included in the sample metadata. Where available, HLA class I and class II types were obtained from metadata supplied by the sample provider rather than from assay-based typing.

TCRbeta CDR3 regions were amplified from genomic DNA using the immunoSEQ Assay, a bias-controlled multiplex PCR. The original pipeline was this. Nucleated cell counts per sample were estimated from amplification of reference gene primers within the assay. To quantify the absolute abundance of each unique TCRbeta CDR3 rearrangement, sequence reads were collapsed and filtered. Productive Simpson clonality was computed per sample as the square root of Simpson's diversity index over productive rearrangements. Imported from immuneACCESS, the table was reduced by TCRdb to in-frame sequences with V and J called. These copies leave out some clones; in studies compared against another copy, an unresolved V gene accounts for under half, and the cause of the remainder is not known. The D gene and trimming were derived from the DNA, and the V and J assignments and clone size from that table. This sample is represented by some 200,000 clones; 75% to 85% of them were singletons. Approximately 5.6% of the sample is held by the ten biggest clonotypes.

Summary of the overall study and its limitations: The quantity of clinical and demographic metadata differed by source and by participant and was supplied without curation.

In Seattle, one collaborating source enrolled patients while the infection was active and tracked those patients longitudinally over the course of disease. Each collaborating institution followed its own protocols to collect whole blood in K2EDTA tubes. Collaborator samples were shipped for TCRbeta analysis as frozen whole blood, isolated PBMCs, or DNA extracted from either sample type. Per the germline V gene (reference sequence), MNHEY is the CDR1 and SMNVEV is the CDR2. V and J are truncated by 6 bases and 4 bases respectively, leaving an intervening sequence of 13 bases. The CDR3 goes from the cysteine to the phenylalanine over 14 residues. CDR3 DNA only is kept here, 42 bases in frame from base 1. On this clone: The target of this receptor is not known. Base quality data are lacking; no much larger clone is found one base away.

The material sequenced was peripheral blood. This clonotype was sampled from a woman in her seventies with COVID-19, enrolled during active disease. Recombination joined TRBV27 with TRBJ2-1; a tentative D call is TRBD1 (6 bases match). The nucleotide sequence is given as TGTGCCAGCAGCCCGACAGGTCATTACAATGAGCAGTTCTTC. This sequence encodes CASSPTGHYNEQFF.